These 21 T cell receptor beta chains share one sample of origin, sequenced in a study of T cell responses to AZD1222 COVID-19 vaccine. TCRdb's copy holds only in-frame clones and misses some; the assay was immunoSEQ multiplex PCR. The sample shows fewer than 250,000 clones, roughly 92% of them seen only once. The sequenced sample was peripheral blood, obtained on day 0 of AZD1222 vaccination. The receptors derive from an adult in good health.

The chain employs TRBV7-9 and TRBJ1-6; TRBD1 matches at 7 bases. In germline, CDR1 is SEHNR, CDR2 FQNEAQ (reference sequence). This CDR3 spans 15 amino acids. Unmatched junction bases numbered 6, after V lost 4 bases and J lost 6 bases. The CDR3 DNA is TGTGCCAGCAGCTACAGACAGGGTGGTAATTCACCCCTCCACTTT. It translates to CASSYRQGGNSPLHF.

CDR3 region: CASSPTSPPDTQYF. The CDR3, as DNA: TGTGCCAGCAGTCCCACTAGTCCGCCAGATACGCAGTATTTT. The chain uses TRBV6-2 or TRBV6-3 and TRBJ2-3; D is possibly TRBD2 (5 bases). The V and J ends lost 5 bases and 4 bases respectively, with 13 bases between them. This CDR3 is 14 amino acids long. Germline V gives CDR1 MNHEY, CDR2 SVGEGT.

The chain employs TRBV4-1 and TRBJ2-1; D may be TRBD2 (7 bases). CDR3 size: 14 residues. The germline CDR1 and CDR2 sequences are MGHRA and YSYEKL. V was trimmed by 7 bases and J by 2 bases, leaving 12 bases between them. The CDR3 DNA reads as TGCGCCAGCAAGCGGGACACCGCCTACAATGAGCAGTTCTTC. This codes for CASKRDTAYNEQFF.

The V and J genes are TRBV27 and TRBJ1-6, with 9 bases lining up with TRBD1. The CDR3 has 15 amino acids. The germline gives CDR1 MNHEY, CDR2 SMNVEV (reference sequence). V was pared by 5 bases and J by 10 bases, with 9 bases of the junction left unmatched. Here the CDR3 reads CASSAGTGINSPLHF. The CDR3 DNA sequence: TGTGCCAGCAGTGCCGGGACAGGGATAAACTCACCCCTCCACTTT.

The chain couples TRBV3-1 (or the pseudogene TRBV3-2) to TRBJ1-2, with D possibly matching TRBD1 (6 bases). The V gene's germline CDR1 is LGHDT and CDR2 YNNKEL (reference sequence). The V end was cut by 8 bases, the J end by 4 bases, with 29 bases between. This CDR3 has 18 amino acids. CDR3 residues: CASQSSGGRRREPYGYTF. The CDR3 nucleotides read TGTGCCAGCCAGAGTTCGGGGGGCCGCCGCCGGGAGCCCTATGGCTACACCTTC.

The rearrangement links TRBV30 to TRBJ1-6; 9 bases agree with TRBD1. With V trimmed by 4 bases and J by 10 bases, 8 bases remained unmatched. This CDR3 has 14 amino acids. Germline-derived CDR1 and CDR2 are GTSNPN and SVGIG (reference sequence). DNA of the CDR3: TGTGCCTGGAACCCACAGGGGGCTGGGTCACCCCTCCACTTT. Translation gives CAWNPQGAGSPLHF.

This sequence joins TRBV2 and TRBJ1-1; 7 bases align to TRBD1. The CDR3 is made up of 14 amino acids. The junction had 4 bases not matched to a gene; V was cut back by 5 bases and J by 1 base. The germline gives CDR1 SNHLY, CDR2 FYNNEI. The CDR3 loop reads CASSQTGRNTEAFF. CDR3 bases: TGTGCCAGCAGTCAGACAGGGCGGAACACTGAAGCTTTCTTT.

The chain links TRBV6-5 to TRBJ1-3; D gene uncertain. This CDR3 is built from 14 residues. V lost 4 bases and J lost 0, with 7 bases in between. From germline, CDR1 is MNHEY and CDR2 SVGAGI. CDR3 sequence (DNA): TGTGCCAGCAGTTCAGGTTCCTCTGGAAACACCATATATTTT. Its translation: CASSSGSSGNTIYF.

The V call is TRBV11-2, the J call TRBJ1-1; maybe TRBD1 (5 bases). Germline values: CDR1 SGHAT, CDR2 FQNNGV. The CDR3 runs to 12 residues. Trimming pared 4 bases from V and 4 bases from J, leaving 7 bases between. Here the CDR3 reads CASSSGPTEAFF. In DNA form, the CDR3 reads TGTGCCAGCAGCTCGGGACCCACTGAAGCTTTCTTT.

The chain carries TRBV7-8 and TRBJ1-3; D remains ambiguous. Trimming cost V 3 bases and J 2 bases, with 8 bases left between them. Per germline, CDR1 SGHVS and CDR2 FQNEAQ. The CDR3 is made up of 14 amino acids. CDR3 protein: CASSFIAAGNTIYF. In DNA form, the CDR3 reads TGTGCCAGCAGCTTTATCGCGGCTGGAAACACCATATATTTT.

This clone was detected only once. The rearrangement uses TRBV5-1 and TRBJ2-1; perhaps TRBD2 as D (5 bases). The CDR3 contains 16 residues. The V gene's germline CDR1 is SGHRS and CDR2 YFSETQ. The V and J ends lost 0 bases and 0 bases respectively, with 10 bases between them. CDR3 in amino acids: CASSLVRGSSYNEQFF. The CDR3 nucleotides read TGCGCCAGCAGCTTGGTTCGAGGGAGCTCCTACAATGAGCAGTTCTTC. The complete variable domain, with remaining parts taken from reference TRBV5-1 and TRBJ2-1, reads KAGVTQTPRYLIKTRGQQVTLSCSPISGHRSVSWYQQTPGQGLQFLFEYFSETQRNKGNFPGRFSGRQFSNSRSEMNVSTLELGDSALYLCASSLVRGSSYNEQFFGPGTRLTVL.

The rearrangement joins TRBV7-2 to TRBJ2-1; TRBD2 matches at 8 bases. The length of the CDR3 is 14 residues. Germline CDR1 is SGHTA and CDR2 is FQGNSA. V was pared by 4 bases and J by 7 bases, with 6 bases of the junction left unmatched. Here the CDR3 DNA reads TGTGCCAGCAGCTCGCCCGGGAGGGGTAATGAGCAGTTCTTC. Translating gives CASSSPGRGNEQFF.

The V call is TRBV6-2 or TRBV6-3, the J call TRBJ1-6; D not resolved. The ends were cut back, 5 bases at V and 0 bases at J, with 11 bases in the middle. The length of the CDR3 is 16 residues. Germline CDR1 MNHEY, CDR2 SVGEGT. CDR3 in amino acids: CASSLTRSSYNSPLHF. The DNA of the CDR3 is TGTGCCAGCAGTCTGACGCGAAGCTCCTATAATTCACCCCTCCACTTT.

The V gene is TRBV9, the J gene TRBJ2-7; tentatively, D is TRBD1 (6 bases). Germline lookup yields CDR1 SGDLS and CDR2 YYNGEE. The CDR3 covers 14 residues. Trimming stripped 0 bases from V and 3 bases from J, with 10 bases between. The CDR3: CASSVAAGDYEQYF. CDR3 DNA sequence: TGTGCCAGCAGCGTAGCGGCAGGGGACTACGAGCAGTACTTC.

The genes are TRBV24-1 and TRBJ2-5, with a tentative D call TRBD1 (6 bases). The CDR3 is 15 residues long. V was pared by 5 bases and J by 7 bases, with 19 bases between. Germline CDR1 is KGHDR and CDR2 is SFDVKD. In DNA form, the CDR3 reads TGTGCCACCAGTGGCCGAACAGGGTCTGCGGGGACCCAGTACTTC. It codes for CATSGRTGSAGTQYF.

V usage is TRBV7-9 and J usage is TRBJ2-3; no clear D gene. CDR1 is SEHNR and CDR2 is FQNEAQ in the germline V gene (reference sequence). CDR3 length: 12 residues. Between the trimmed V and J ends, which lost 2 bases and 10 bases, there was a span of 10 bases. The CDR3 loop reads CASSLQTGSQYF. CDR3 DNA sequence: TGTGCCAGCAGCTTACAAACGGGTTCGCAGTATTTT.

This clone was detected only once. The V and J genes are TRBV29-1 and TRBJ2-3; possible D gene TRBD1, 5 bases. The germline V gene encodes CDR1 SQVTM and CDR2 ANQGSEA. Deletions cut 4 bases from V and 2 bases from J, with 13 bases between. This CDR3 is 14 amino acids long. CDR3 DNA: TGCAGCGTTGCACAGGTCCTTCTCACAGATACGCAGTATTTT. Protein sequence: CSVAQVLLTDTQYF.

The chain recombines TRBV6-4 with TRBJ2-1; 9 positions agree with TRBD2. Germline V gives CDR1 MRHNA, CDR2 SNTAGT. The CDR3 has 14 residues. Trimming took 10 bases from V and 8 from J; bases not matched to a gene: 12. The DNA for the CDR3 is TGTGCCACTGCTCAAGCGGGGGGCCTCGATGAGCAGTTCTTC. Its protein product is CATAQAGGLDEQFF.

The rearrangement uses TRBV13 and TRBJ1-2, with a tentative D call TRBD1 (6 bases). The germline V and J ends were trimmed by 6 bases and 5 bases, with 16 bases remaining between them. Germline V gene data show CDR1 as PRHDT and CDR2 as FYEKMQ (reference sequence). This CDR3 comprises 14 residues. The CDR3 sequence is CASRHQGIRYGYTF. The CDR3 DNA reads TGTGCCAGCAGGCATCAGGGGATTCGGTATGGCTACACCTTC.

The gene calls are TRBV5-4 and TRBJ2-7; tentatively, D is TRBD1 or TRBD2 (6 bases each). The CDR3 runs to 16 residues. Germline V gives CDR1 SGHNT, CDR2 YYREEE (reference sequence). V dropped 2 bases and J dropped 4 bases, with 19 bases sitting between them. DNA for the CDR3: TGTGCCAGCAGCTTTACCGGATGGGGGGCTCCGTACGAGCAGTACTTC. Protein product: CASSFTGWGAPYEQYF.

This chain joins TRBV7-2 and TRBJ1-5; 8 bases line up with TRBD1. There are 14 residues in the CDR3. V lost 5 bases to trimming and J lost 5 bases; unmatched junction nucleotides: 5. Germline V gene lookup returns CDR1 SGHTA and CDR2 FQGNSA. The CDR3 region has the DNA TGTGCCAGCAGCCATGACAGGGGATATCAGCCCCAGCATTTT. As protein: CASSHDRGYQPQHF.